Listed here is a single TCR beta chain. The sample is drawn from a study of Ad26.COV2.S vaccination and SARS-CoV-2 variants. J was trimmed by 8 bases and V by 5 bases; bases with no gene match: 6. In germline, CDR1 is SGHTA, CDR2 FQGTGA. The CDR3 has 14 amino acids. Libraries were prepared by immunoSEQ multiplex PCR; TCRdb keeps only in-frame clonotypes and omits some of them. The sample has 440,000 or so clones; approximately 90% are singletons. Indicated treatment: roughly 18 received Ad26.COV2.S at low or high dose, single or two shots; several received placebo; per-sample allocation not given. Samples analyzed were those drawn on day 63 after the first vaccine or placebo injection.

The material was peripheral blood, obtained in a trial of Ad26.COV2.S vaccine versus placebo. This rearrangement joins TRBV7-3 to TRBJ2-1; 10 nucleotides line up with TRBD1. The TCR sequence derives from a person aged 18-60 years who received the Ad26.COV2.S COVID-19 vaccine or a placebo. CDR3 sequence: CASSPGQGVDEQFF. As DNA, the CDR3 is TGTGCCAGCAGCCCCGGACAGGGGGTCGATGAGCAGTTCTTC.